The next 30 T cell receptor beta chains were all read from a single sample in a study of blood T cell repertoires in COVID-19. Data came from immunoSEQ multiplex PCR; TCRdb stores just in-frame clones and leaves some out. The data contain around 80,000 clones, roughly 90% of them singletons. Material: peripheral blood. Source of these receptors: a woman aged 80 or older with acute or convalescent COVID-19.

The chain has TRBV5-1 and TRBJ2-7, with 10 bases fitting TRBD2. Germline V gene lookup returns CDR1 SGHRS and CDR2 YFSETQ. V trimming: 1 base; J trimming: 5 bases; junction bases outside the gene matches: 9. This CDR3 has 16 residues. CDR3 sequence: CASSLNLAGVSHEQYF. CDR3 DNA sequence: TGCGCCAGCAGCTTGAACCTAGCGGGAGTGTCCCACGAGCAGTACTTC.

The rearrangement uses TRBV4-3 and TRBJ1-2; possibly TRBD1 for D (6 bases). The CDR3 is 11 residues long. Per germline, CDR1 LGHNA and CDR2 YSLEER. The V and J ends lost 8 bases and 2 bases respectively, with 6 bases between them. CDR3 in amino acids: CASGQNYGYTF. CDR3 sequence (DNA): TGCGCCAGCGGACAGAACTATGGCTACACCTTC.

V usage is TRBV6-1 and J usage is TRBJ1-2, with 9 bases lining up with TRBD1. Germline CDR1 and CDR2: MNHNS and SASEGT. The CDR3 runs to 15 residues. V dropped 1 base and J dropped 8; count of bases not matched to a gene: 8. Here the CDR3 DNA reads TGTGCCAGCAGTGAAGTTCGGGACAGGGTCGGCGGCTACACCTTC. Its protein product is CASSEVRDRVGGYTF.

The rearrangement links TRBV2 to TRBJ2-2; D is undetermined. V lost 6 bases and J 0 bases, leaving 8 bases between the germline ends. The CDR3 loop spans 14 amino acids. Germline V gives CDR1 SNHLY, CDR2 FYNNEI. The CDR3 loop is CASRQAANTGELFF. The CDR3 nucleotides are TGTGCCAGCAGGCAAGCCGCGAACACCGGGGAGCTGTTTTTT. Together with reference TRBV2 and TRBJ2-2, the CDR3 gives the full variable domain: EPEVTQTPSHQVTQMGQEVILRCVPISNHLYFYWYRQILGQKVEFLVSFYNNEISEKSEIFDDQFSVERPDGSNFTLKIRSTKLEDSAMYFCASRQAANTGELFFGEGSRLTVL.

This chain links TRBV7-2 with TRBJ1-2; 8 bases agree with TRBD1. Germline trimming cut 5 bases from V and 5 bases from J; bases unmatched to any gene: 7. The CDR3 spans 14 residues. The germline V gene has CDR1 SGHTA and CDR2 FQGNSA. The CDR3 is CASSPTGQGYGYTF. CDR3 nucleotides: TGTGCCAGCAGCCCGACTGGACAGGGTTATGGCTACACCTTC.

Here the CDR3 DNA reads TGTGCCAGCAGTAGGGACAGGGGGCAGAATGAGCAGTTCTTC. Amino acids: CASSRDRGQNEQFF. The chain is built from TRBV7-9 and TRBJ2-1, with 12 bases aligning to TRBD1. The length of the CDR3 is 14 residues. V lost 6 bases to trimming and J lost 7 bases; unmatched junction nucleotides: 4. Per the germline V gene, CDR1 is SEHNR and CDR2 is FQNEAQ (reference sequence).

The chain couples TRBV4-2 to TRBJ2-5; weak D call: TRBD2 (6 bases). The CDR3 extends over 15 amino acids. The V end lost 0 bases, the J end lost 4 bases, and 12 bases lay between the germline ends. CDR1 LGHNA and CDR2 YNFKEQ come from the germline V gene. The CDR3 here is CASSQEGGTGETQYF. The CDR3 DNA sequence: TGTGCCAGCAGCCAAGAGGGCGGGACGGGAGAGACCCAGTACTTC.

V gene TRBV4-2 combines with J gene TRBJ2-7; TRBD2 agrees at 11 bases. The CDR3 is 16 amino acids. CDR1 is LGHNA and CDR2 is YNFKEQ in the germline V gene. The trim removed 0 bases at V and 4 bases at J, leaving 5 bases unmatched. The CDR3 DNA follows: TGTGCCAGCAGCCAAGATCTGGTAGCGGGGGGGTACGAGCAGTACTTC. This gives the protein CASSQDLVAGGYEQYF.

The chain carries TRBV7-2 and TRBJ2-1; tentative D call: TRBD1 (6 bases). V gave up 6 bases and J gave up 0 bases, with 15 bases separating them. The CDR3 runs to 16 residues. The V gene's germline CDR1 is SGHTA and CDR2 FQGNSA. The CDR3 DNA reads TGTGCCAGCAGTCTTGCCGGGACAAGCTCCTACAATGAGCAGTTCTTC. As protein: CASSLAGTSSYNEQFF.

The chain is built from TRBV7-9 and TRBJ1-3; no clear D. Germline V lookup: CDR1 SEHNR, CDR2 FQNEAQ (reference sequence). This CDR3 has 16 amino acids. V dropped 1 base and J dropped 0 bases, with 10 bases sitting between them. CDR3 DNA: TGTGCCAGCAGCTTAGGGCCCCGAAACTCTGGAAACACCATATATTTT. This translates into CASSLGPRNSGNTIYF.

The gene calls are TRBV18 and TRBJ2-7; possibly TRBD2 for D (6 bases). This CDR3 region has 12 residues. Germline CDR1 KGHSH, CDR2 LQKENI. V was shortened by 5 bases and J by 7 bases, with 12 bases between the two germline ends. CDR3 in amino acids: CASSYGAGEQYF. Here the CDR3 DNA reads TGTGCCAGCTCATACGGGGCGGGGGAGCAGTACTTC.

This sequence joins TRBV2 and TRBJ2-1; TRBD1 matches 10 bases. Germline values: CDR1 SNHLY, CDR2 FYNNEI. Trimming at V came to 2 bases and at J to 9 bases, leaving 7 bases not matched to a gene. The CDR3 consists of 15 residues. CDR3 DNA: TGTGCCAGCAGTGAACGAGGACAGGGGGAATCTGAGCAGTTCTTC. Translating it yields CASSERGQGESEQFF. The variable domain in full, completed from reference TRBV2 and TRBJ2-1, reads EPEVTQTPSHQVTQMGQEVILRCVPISNHLYFYWYRQILGQKVEFLVSFYNNEISEKSEIFDDQFSVERPDGSNFTLKIRSTKLEDSAMYFCASSERGQGESEQFFGPGTRLTVL.

Worth noting for this clone: Other DNA sequences in this sample translate to the same CDR3. The chain links TRBV28 to TRBJ2-7; D uncertain. The CDR3 totals 12 residues. Germline V gives CDR1 MDHEN, CDR2 SYDVKM. Trimming cost V 6 bases and J 4 bases, with 10 bases left between them. The CDR3 DNA is TGTGCCAGCAGCCTTTCGGGTTACGAGCAGTACTTC. Translated: CASSLSGYEQYF.

V is TRBV3-1 (or the pseudogene TRBV3-2) and J is TRBJ2-7, with D tentatively TRBD2 (5 bases). The CDR3 is 14 residues long. Trimming left V 5 bases short and J 3 bases short, with 14 bases between. The germline CDR1 and CDR2 sequences are LGHDT and YNNKEL (reference sequence). In DNA, the CDR3 is TGTGCCAGCAGCTCCCGGCTAGCTTACTACGAGCAGTACTTC. Translation gives CASSSRLAYYEQYF.

The table lists this clone with a count of one. The rearrangement joins TRBV7-6 to TRBJ1-1; D is unclear. Germline lookup yields CDR1 SGHVS and CDR2 FNYEAQ. CDR3 length equals 11 residues. The V end was cut by 1 base, the J end by 7 bases, with 4 bases between. The DNA for the CDR3 is TGTGCCAGCAGCTTAGGCGGTGAAGCTTTCTTT. Translated: CASSLGGEAFF.

Many counts were recorded for this clone. The chain's CDR3 is CASSLGRRGHRDGYTF. The CDR3 DNA reads TGTGCCAGCAGCTTGGGCCGCAGGGGGCATCGAGATGGCTACACCTTC. This chain links TRBV5-4 with TRBJ1-2; 8 bases fit TRBD1. V lost 0 bases to trimming and J lost 6 bases; unmatched junction nucleotides: 10. Germline loops: CDR1 SGHNT, CDR2 YYREEE (reference sequence). The CDR3 runs to 16 residues.

DNA of the CDR3: TGTGCCAGCAGCATCGACAGGGGGAGGCAAGAGACCCAGTACTTC. Translating it yields CASSIDRGRQETQYF. The J gene is TRBJ2-5, the V gene TRBV28; 9 bases match TRBD1. Germline V gene data show CDR1 as MDHEN and CDR2 as SYDVKM. With 6 bases clipped from V and 2 bases from J, the junction kept 7 bases outside the gene matches. This CDR3 region has 15 residues. Variable domain in full (rest from reference TRBV28 and TRBJ2-5): DVKVTQSSRYLVKRTGEKVFLECVQDMDHENMFWYRQDPGLGLRLIYFSYDVKMKEKGDIPEGYSVSREKKERFSLILESASTNQTSMYLCASSIDRGRQETQYFGPGTRLLVL.

The CDR3 nucleotides read TGTGCCAGCAGTTTCGGACAGGGAGGGGAGCAGTACTTC. This encodes CASSFGQGGEQYF. The chain joins TRBV6-5 to TRBJ2-7, with D tentatively TRBD1 (8 bases). Between the trimmed V and J ends, which lost 4 bases and 7 bases, there was a span of 14 bases. CDR1 is MNHEY and CDR2 is SVGAGI in the germline V gene. The CDR3 is 13 amino acids.

The chain joins TRBV29-1 to TRBJ2-1, with TRBD1 identical over 10 bases. This CDR3 has 15 amino acids. J gave up 4 bases and V 6 bases, and 9 bases lay outside the gene matches. CDR1 SQVTM and CDR2 ANQGSEA come from the germline V gene. CDR3 coding DNA: TGCAGCGTCAAACCGGGACAGGGGCCTTACAATGAGCAGTTCTTC. Translated: CSVKPGQGPYNEQFF.

The gene calls are TRBV5-1 and TRBJ2-5; 7 bases map to TRBD2. The CDR3 runs to 14 residues. V lost 3 bases to trimming and J lost 2 bases; unmatched junction nucleotides: 4. CDR1 is SGHRS and CDR2 is YFSETQ in the germline V gene. Here the CDR3 reads CASSYRGDQETQYF. In nucleotides, the CDR3 is TGCGCCAGCAGCTACCGGGGGGATCAAGAGACCCAGTACTTC.

This clone is a singleton in its sample. The V call is TRBV5-1, the J call TRBJ1-3; 7 bases map to TRBD1. Germline V CDR1 and CDR2: SGHRS, YFSETQ. The CDR3 totals 15 residues. V gave up 4 bases and J gave up 4 bases; unmatched junction bases: 8. The CDR3 DNA is TGCGCCAGCAGCATACGACAGGGAGAAGGAAACACCATATATTTT. It translates to CASSIRQGEGNTIYF. Drawing the rest from reference TRBV5-1 and TRBJ1-3, the complete variable domain is KAGVTQTPRYLIKTRGQQVTLSCSPISGHRSVSWYQQTPGQGLQFLFEYFSETQRNKGNFPGRFSGRQFSNSRSEMNVSTLELGDSALYLCASSIRQGEGNTIYFGEGSWLTVV.

This clone was seen a few times. The chain is built from TRBV7-2 and TRBJ2-3, with TRBD2 matching 10 bases. The CDR3 is made up of 15 amino acids. Germline CDR1 reads SGHTA; CDR2 reads FQGNSA. J lost 4 bases, V lost 3 bases, and 4 bases had no gene match. The CDR3 loop is CASSFRAGGPDTQYF. CDR3 DNA sequence: TGTGCCAGCAGCTTCCGAGCGGGGGGGCCAGATACGCAGTATTTT.

This chain joins TRBV2 and TRBJ1-5; weak D call: TRBD1 (5 bases). This CDR3 comprises 15 residues. Germline V gene data show CDR1 as SNHLY and CDR2 as FYNNEI. V lost 6 bases, J lost 4 bases, and 16 bases lay in between. The CDR3 DNA reads as TGTGCCAGCAGGTCGGGCAGGGTCAAGAATCAGCCCCAGCATTTT. This codes for CASRSGRVKNQPQHF. Full variable domain (missing parts from reference TRBV2 and TRBJ1-5): EPEVTQTPSHQVTQMGQEVILRCVPISNHLYFYWYRQILGQKVEFLVSFYNNEISEKSEIFDDQFSVERPDGSNFTLKIRSTKLEDSAMYFCASRSGRVKNQPQHFGDGTRLSIL.

V gene TRBV6-5 combines with J gene TRBJ1-1; 8 nucleotides match TRBD1. The CDR3 length is 14 residues. Trimming removed 0 bases from V and 6 bases from J; junction bases left unmatched: 3. Germline lookup yields CDR1 MNHEY and CDR2 SVGAGI. CDR3 in amino acids: CASSYSDRGSEAFF. The CDR3 bases are TGTGCCAGCAGTTACTCCGACAGGGGTTCTGAAGCTTTCTTT.

This clone was seen a single time. The genes are TRBV5-6 and TRBJ1-6, with D possibly TRBD1 on 5 matching bases. The CDR3 covers 14 residues. CDR1 is SGHDT and CDR2 is YYEEEE in the germline V gene. The V and J ends lost 0 bases and 7 bases respectively, with 8 bases between them. CDR3 protein: CASSLDGGNSPLHF. In nucleotides, the CDR3 is TGTGCCAGCAGCTTGGATGGGGGGAATTCACCCCTCCACTTT. The entire variable domain, with the rest obtained from reference TRBV5-6 and TRBJ1-6, is as follows: DAGVTQSPTHLIKTRGQQVTLRCSPKSGHDTVSWYQQALGQGPQFIFQYYEEEERQRGNFPDRFSGHQFPNYSSELNVNALLLGDSALYLCASSLDGGNSPLHFGNGTRLTVT.

The chain links TRBV6-5 to TRBJ2-3; 8 bases line up with TRBD1. V lost 5 bases to trimming and J lost 6 bases; unmatched junction nucleotides: 7. The CDR3 runs 14 residues. Germline V gene lookup returns CDR1 MNHEY and CDR2 SVGAGI. CDR3 sequence: CASSPFGQGDTQYF. The CDR3 region has the DNA TGTGCCAGCAGTCCTTTCGGACAGGGCGATACGCAGTATTTT.

This rearrangement joins TRBV5-1 to TRBJ2-7; TRBD2 matches 11 bases. Germline V gives CDR1 SGHRS, CDR2 YFSETQ. Losses at the gene ends were 1 base for V and 7 bases for J; bases not matched to a gene: 7. The CDR3 covers 15 residues. In DNA form, the CDR3 reads TGCGCCAGCAGCTTGACTCTAGCGGGAGGCGAGGAGCAGTACTTC. Protein sequence: CASSLTLAGGEEQYF.

The J gene is TRBJ2-5, the V gene TRBV6-2 or TRBV6-3; the match to TRBD1 covers 8 bases. CDR3 size: 16 residues. V shed 4 bases, J shed 3 bases, and the junction held 10 bases outside the gene matches. Per germline, CDR1 MNHEY and CDR2 SVGEGT. The CDR3 spells CASSSPTDRAKETQYF. The CDR3 DNA reads TGTGCCAGCAGTTCCCCCACGGACAGGGCCAAAGAGACCCAGTACTTC.

The chain uses TRBV3-1 (or the pseudogene TRBV3-2) and TRBJ1-2; maybe TRBD1 (5 bases). V was trimmed by 6 bases and J by 5 bases, leaving 16 bases between them. CDR1 and CDR2 (germline): LGHDT, YNNKEL (reference sequence). The length of the CDR3 is 14 residues. The CDR3 here is CASRGLDSSYGYTF. The CDR3 DNA reads TGTGCCAGCAGGGGGCTTGACAGTTCATATGGCTACACCTTC.

CDR3 amino acids: CASSEQQVDSNQPQHF. In DNA form, the CDR3 reads TGTGCCAGCAGTGAGCAGCAGGTAGATAGCAATCAGCCCCAGCATTTT. The rearrangement joins TRBV6-1 to TRBJ1-5, with D uncertain. Germline loops: CDR1 MNHNS, CDR2 SASEGT. Trimming removed 3 bases from V and 0 bases from J, with 12 bases in between. The CDR3 extends over 16 amino acids.